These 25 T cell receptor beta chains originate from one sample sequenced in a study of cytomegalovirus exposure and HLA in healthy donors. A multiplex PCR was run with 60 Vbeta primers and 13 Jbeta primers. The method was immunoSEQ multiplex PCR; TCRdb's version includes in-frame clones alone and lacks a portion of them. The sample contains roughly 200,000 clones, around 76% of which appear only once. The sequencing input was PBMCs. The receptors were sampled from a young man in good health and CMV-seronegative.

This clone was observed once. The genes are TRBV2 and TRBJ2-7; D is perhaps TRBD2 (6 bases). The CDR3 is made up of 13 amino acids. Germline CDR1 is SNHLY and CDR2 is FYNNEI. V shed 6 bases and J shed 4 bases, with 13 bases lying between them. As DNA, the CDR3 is TGTGCCAGCAGGCCGGGACTTTCGTACGAGCAGTACTTC. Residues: CASRPGLSYEQYF.

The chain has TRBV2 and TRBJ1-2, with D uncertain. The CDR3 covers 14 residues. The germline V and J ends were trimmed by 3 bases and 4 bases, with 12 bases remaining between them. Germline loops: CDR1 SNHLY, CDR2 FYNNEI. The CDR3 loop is CASSDVGELYGYTF. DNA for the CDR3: TGTGCCAGCAGTGACGTAGGAGAGCTCTATGGCTACACCTTC. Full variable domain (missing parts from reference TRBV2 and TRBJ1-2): EPEVTQTPSHQVTQMGQEVILRCVPISNHLYFYWYRQILGQKVEFLVSFYNNEISEKSEIFDDQFSVERPDGSNFTLKIRSTKLEDSAMYFCASSDVGELYGYTFGSGTRLTVV.

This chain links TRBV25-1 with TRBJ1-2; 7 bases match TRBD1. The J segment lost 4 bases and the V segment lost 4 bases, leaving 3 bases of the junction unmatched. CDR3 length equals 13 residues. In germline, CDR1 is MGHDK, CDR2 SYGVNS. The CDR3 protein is CASSGAGGYGYTF. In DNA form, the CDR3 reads TGTGCCAGCAGTGGTGCAGGGGGCTATGGCTACACCTTC.

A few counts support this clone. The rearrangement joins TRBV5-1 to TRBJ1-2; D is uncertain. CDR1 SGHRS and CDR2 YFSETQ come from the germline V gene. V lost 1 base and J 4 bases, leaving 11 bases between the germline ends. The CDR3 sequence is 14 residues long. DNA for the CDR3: TGCGCCAGCAGCTTGATTGACTCGACCTATGGCTACACCTTC. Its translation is CASSLIDSTYGYTF. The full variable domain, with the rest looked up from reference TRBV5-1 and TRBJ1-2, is KAGVTQTPRYLIKTRGQQVTLSCSPISGHRSVSWYQQTPGQGLQFLFEYFSETQRNKGNFPGRFSGRQFSNSRSEMNVSTLELGDSALYLCASSLIDSTYGYTFGSGTRLTVV.

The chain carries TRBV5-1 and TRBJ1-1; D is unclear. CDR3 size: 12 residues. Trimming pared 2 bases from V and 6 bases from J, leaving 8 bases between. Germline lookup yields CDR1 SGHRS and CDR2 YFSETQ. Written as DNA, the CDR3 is TGCGCCAGCAGCTTCGAGGGCGCTGAAGCTTTCTTT. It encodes CASSFEGAEAFF. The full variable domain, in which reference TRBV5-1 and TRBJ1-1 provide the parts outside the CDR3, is KAGVTQTPRYLIKTRGQQVTLSCSPISGHRSVSWYQQTPGQGLQFLFEYFSETQRNKGNFPGRFSGRQFSNSRSEMNVSTLELGDSALYLCASSFEGAEAFFGQGTRLTVV.

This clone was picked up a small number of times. CDR3 in amino acids: CASSLLGLASEAFF. The CDR3 DNA reads TGTGCCAGCAGCTTATTAGGTCTAGCTTCTGAAGCTTTCTTT. The chain links TRBV7-3 to TRBJ1-1; D is unclear. Trimming took off 2 bases at V and 6 bases at J, with 13 bases between the two ends. CDR3 length: 14 residues. Germline-derived CDR1 and CDR2 are SGHTA and FQGTGA.

CDR3 in DNA: TGTGCCAGCAGTTACTCGATGGGGGGGGCAAGCTATGGCTACACCTTC. This codes for CASSYSMGGASYGYTF. The chain carries TRBV6-5 and TRBJ1-2, with D maybe TRBD1 (6 bases). Germline V CDR1 and CDR2: MNHEY, SVGAGI. Trimming pared 0 bases from V and 4 bases from J, leaving 15 bases between. The CDR3 spans 16 residues.

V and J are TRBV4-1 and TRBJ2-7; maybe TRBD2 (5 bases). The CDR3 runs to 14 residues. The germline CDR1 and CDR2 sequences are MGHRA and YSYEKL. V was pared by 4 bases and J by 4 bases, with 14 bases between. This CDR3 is CASSPSLGGYEQYF. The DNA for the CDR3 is TGCGCCAGCAGCCCCTCCCTCGGAGGATACGAGCAGTACTTC.

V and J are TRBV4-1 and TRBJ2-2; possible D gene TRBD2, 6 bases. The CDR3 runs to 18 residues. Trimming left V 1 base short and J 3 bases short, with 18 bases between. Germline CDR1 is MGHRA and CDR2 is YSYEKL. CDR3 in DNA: TGCGCCAGCAGCCAAGCCCAGACTAGAGGGGAGTACACCGGGGAGCTGTTTTTT. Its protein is CASSQAQTRGEYTGELFF.

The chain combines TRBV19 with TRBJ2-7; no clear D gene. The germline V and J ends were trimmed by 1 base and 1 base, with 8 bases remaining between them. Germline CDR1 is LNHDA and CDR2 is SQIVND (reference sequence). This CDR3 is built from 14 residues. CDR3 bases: TGTGCCAGTAGTATAGGCCCAGATTCCTACGAGCAGTACTTC. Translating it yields CASSIGPDSYEQYF.

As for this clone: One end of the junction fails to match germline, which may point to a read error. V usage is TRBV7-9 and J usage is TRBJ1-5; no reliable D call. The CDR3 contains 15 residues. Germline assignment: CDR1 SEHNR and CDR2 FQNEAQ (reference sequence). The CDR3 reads CSSSNGVFGDQPQHF. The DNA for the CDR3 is TGTTCCAGCAGTAACGGGGTGTTTGGAGACCAGCCCCAGCATTTT.

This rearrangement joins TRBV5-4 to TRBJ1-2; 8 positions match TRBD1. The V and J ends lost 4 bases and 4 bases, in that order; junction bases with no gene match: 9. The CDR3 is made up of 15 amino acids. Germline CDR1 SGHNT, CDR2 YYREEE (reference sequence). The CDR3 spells CASSPEGQAFYGYTF. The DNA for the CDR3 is TGTGCCAGCAGCCCGGAGGGACAGGCCTTCTATGGCTACACCTTC. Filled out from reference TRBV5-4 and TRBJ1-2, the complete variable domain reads ETGVTQSPTHLIKTRGQQVTLRCSSQSGHNTVSWYQQALGQGPQFIFQYYREEENGRGNFPPRFSGLQFPNYSSELNVNALELDDSALYLCASSPEGQAFYGYTFGSGTRLTVV.

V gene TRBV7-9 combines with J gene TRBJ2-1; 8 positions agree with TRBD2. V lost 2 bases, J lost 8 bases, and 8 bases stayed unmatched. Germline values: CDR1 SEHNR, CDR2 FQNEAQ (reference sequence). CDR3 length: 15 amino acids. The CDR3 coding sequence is TGTGCCAGCAGCTTAAGGACTAGCTGGGGCGATGAGCAGTTCTTC. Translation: CASSLRTSWGDEQFF.

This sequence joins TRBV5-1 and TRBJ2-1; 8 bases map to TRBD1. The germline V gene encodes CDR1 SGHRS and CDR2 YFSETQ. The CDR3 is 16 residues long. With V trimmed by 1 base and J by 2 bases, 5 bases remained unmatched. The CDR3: CASSLRPDRAYNEQFF. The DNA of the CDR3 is TGCGCCAGCAGCTTGCGTCCGGACAGGGCCTACAATGAGCAGTTCTTC.

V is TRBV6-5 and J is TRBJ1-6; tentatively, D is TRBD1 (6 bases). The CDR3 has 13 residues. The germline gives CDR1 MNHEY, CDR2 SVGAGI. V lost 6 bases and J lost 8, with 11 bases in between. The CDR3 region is CASSDRSYSPLHF. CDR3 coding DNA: TGTGCCAGCAGCGACAGGTCGTATTCACCCCTCCACTTT.

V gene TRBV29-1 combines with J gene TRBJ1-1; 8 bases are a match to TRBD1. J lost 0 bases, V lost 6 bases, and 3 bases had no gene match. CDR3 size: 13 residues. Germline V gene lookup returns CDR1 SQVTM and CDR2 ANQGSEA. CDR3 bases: TGCAGCGTGACGACAGGGGTGAACACTGAAGCTTTCTTT. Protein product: CSVTTGVNTEAFF.

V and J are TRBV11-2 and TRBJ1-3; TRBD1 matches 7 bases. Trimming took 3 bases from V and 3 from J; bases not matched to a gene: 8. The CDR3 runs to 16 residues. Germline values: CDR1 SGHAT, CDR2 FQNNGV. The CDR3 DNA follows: TGTGCCAGCAGCTTCAAAGACAGGGAAAGTGGAAACACCATATATTTT. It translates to CASSFKDRESGNTIYF.

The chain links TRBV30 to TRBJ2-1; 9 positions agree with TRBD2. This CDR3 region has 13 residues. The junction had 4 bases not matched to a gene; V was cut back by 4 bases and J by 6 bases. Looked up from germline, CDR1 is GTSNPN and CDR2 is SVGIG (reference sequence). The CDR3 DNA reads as TGTGCCTGGACTAGCGGGATCGGCAATGAGCAGTTCTTC. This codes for CAWTSGIGNEQFF.

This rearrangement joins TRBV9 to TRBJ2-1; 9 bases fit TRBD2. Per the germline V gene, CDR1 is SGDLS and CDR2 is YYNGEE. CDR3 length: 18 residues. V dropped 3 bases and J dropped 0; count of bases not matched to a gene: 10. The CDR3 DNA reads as TGTGCCAGCAGCGCCCTTTCTAGCGGGGCTCGCTCCTACAATGAGCAGTTCTTC. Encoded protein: CASSALSSGARSYNEQFF.

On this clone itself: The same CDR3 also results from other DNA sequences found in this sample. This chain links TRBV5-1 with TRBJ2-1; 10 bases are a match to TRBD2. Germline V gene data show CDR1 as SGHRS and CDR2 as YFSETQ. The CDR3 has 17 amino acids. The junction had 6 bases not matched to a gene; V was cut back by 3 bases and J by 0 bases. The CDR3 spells CASSWRTSGSSYNEQFF. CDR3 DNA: TGCGCCAGCAGCTGGAGGACTAGCGGAAGCTCCTACAATGAGCAGTTCTTC. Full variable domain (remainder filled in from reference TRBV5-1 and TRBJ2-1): KAGVTQTPRYLIKTRGQQVTLSCSPISGHRSVSWYQQTPGQGLQFLFEYFSETQRNKGNFPGRFSGRQFSNSRSEMNVSTLELGDSALYLCASSWRTSGSSYNEQFFGPGTRLTVL.

The CDR3 sequence: CASSVGGALGNTIYF. CDR3 sequence (DNA): TGTGCCAGCAGTGTAGGGGGGGCGCTGGGAAACACCATATATTTT. This chain links TRBV2 with TRBJ1-3; possible D gene TRBD1, 6 bases. CDR1 is SNHLY and CDR2 is FYNNEI in the germline V gene. Between the trimmed V and J ends, which lost 4 bases and 4 bases, there was a span of 14 bases. The CDR3 runs 15 residues.

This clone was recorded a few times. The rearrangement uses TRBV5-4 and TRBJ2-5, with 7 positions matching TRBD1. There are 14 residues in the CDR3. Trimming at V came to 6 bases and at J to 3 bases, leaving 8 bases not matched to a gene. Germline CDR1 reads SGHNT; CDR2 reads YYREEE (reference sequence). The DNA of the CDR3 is TGTGCCAGCACCAAATTCGACAGGGAAGAGACCCAGTACTTC. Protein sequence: CASTKFDREETQYF.

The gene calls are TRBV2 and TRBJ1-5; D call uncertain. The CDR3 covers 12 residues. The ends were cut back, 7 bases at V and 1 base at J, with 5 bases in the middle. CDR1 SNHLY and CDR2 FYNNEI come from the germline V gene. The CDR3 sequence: CASTTSNQPQHF. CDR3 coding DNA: TGTGCCAGCACTACCAGCAATCAGCCCCAGCATTTT.

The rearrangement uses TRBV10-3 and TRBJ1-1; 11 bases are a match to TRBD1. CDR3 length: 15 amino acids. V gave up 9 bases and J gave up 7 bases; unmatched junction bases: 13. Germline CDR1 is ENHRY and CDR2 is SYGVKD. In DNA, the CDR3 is TGTGCCATAAGTACTGGACAGGGGGCGCCCGGTGAAGCTTTCTTT. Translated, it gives CAISTGQGAPGEAFF.

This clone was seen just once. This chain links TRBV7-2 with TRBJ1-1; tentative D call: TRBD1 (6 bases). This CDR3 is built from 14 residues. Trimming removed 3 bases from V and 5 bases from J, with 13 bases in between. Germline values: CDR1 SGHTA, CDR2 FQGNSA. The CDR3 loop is CASSFQGPLTEAFF. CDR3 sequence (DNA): TGTGCCAGCAGCTTTCAGGGGCCCTTGACTGAAGCTTTCTTT.